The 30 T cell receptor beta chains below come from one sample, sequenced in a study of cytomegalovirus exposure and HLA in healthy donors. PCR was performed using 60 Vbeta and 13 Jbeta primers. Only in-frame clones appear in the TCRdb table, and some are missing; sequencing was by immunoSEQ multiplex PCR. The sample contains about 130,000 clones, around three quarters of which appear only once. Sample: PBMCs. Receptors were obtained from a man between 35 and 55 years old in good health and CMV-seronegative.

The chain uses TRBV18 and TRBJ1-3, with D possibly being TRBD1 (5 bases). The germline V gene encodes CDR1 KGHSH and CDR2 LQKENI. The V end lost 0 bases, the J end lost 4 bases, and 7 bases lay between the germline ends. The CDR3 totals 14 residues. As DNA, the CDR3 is TGTGCCAGCTCACCACCTCCAGGGGGAAACACCATATATTTT. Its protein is CASSPPPGGNTIYF.

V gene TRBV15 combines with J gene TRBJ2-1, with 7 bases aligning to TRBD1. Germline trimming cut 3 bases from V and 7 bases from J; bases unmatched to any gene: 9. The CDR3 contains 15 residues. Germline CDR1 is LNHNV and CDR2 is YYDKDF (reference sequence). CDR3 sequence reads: CATSRTLYRGNEQFF. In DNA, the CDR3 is TGTGCCACCAGCAGGACCCTCTACAGGGGTAATGAGCAGTTCTTC.

The CDR3 sequence: CATKSSGFPEAFF. DNA for the CDR3: TGTGCCACCAAAAGCTCAGGGTTCCCTGAAGCTTTCTTT. This chain uses TRBV19 with TRBJ1-1; a possible D gene is TRBD1 (5 bases). Germline CDR1 and CDR2: LNHDA and SQIVND (reference sequence). This CDR3 has 13 residues. With 10 bases removed from V and 6 bases from J, the gap between germline ends came to 18 bases.

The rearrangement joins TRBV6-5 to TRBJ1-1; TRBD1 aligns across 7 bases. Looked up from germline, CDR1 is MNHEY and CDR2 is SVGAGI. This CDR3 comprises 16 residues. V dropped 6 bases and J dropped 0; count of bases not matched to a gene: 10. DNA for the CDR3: TGTGCCAGCAGCTACCTAACCGGGACAGTGAACACTGAAGCTTTCTTT. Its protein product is CASSYLTGTVNTEAFF.

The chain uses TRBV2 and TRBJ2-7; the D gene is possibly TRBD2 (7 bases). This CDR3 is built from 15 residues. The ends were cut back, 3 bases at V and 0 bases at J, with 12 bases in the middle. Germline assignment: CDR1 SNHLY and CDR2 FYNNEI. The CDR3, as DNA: TGTGCCAGCAGTGATCGGGGGGCCCACTCCTACGAGCAGTACTTC. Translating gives CASSDRGAHSYEQYF.

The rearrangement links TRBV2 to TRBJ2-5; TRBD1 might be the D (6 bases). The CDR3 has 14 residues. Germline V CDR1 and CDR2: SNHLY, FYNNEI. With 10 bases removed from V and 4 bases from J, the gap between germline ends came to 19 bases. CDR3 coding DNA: TGTGCCACCAGGACAGCAACCTCCTCAGAGACCCAGTACTTC. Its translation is CATRTATSSETQYF.

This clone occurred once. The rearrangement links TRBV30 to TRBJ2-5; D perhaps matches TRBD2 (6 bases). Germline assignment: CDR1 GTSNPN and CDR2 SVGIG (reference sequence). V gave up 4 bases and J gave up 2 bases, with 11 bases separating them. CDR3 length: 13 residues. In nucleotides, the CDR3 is TGTGCCTGGACCGGACTAACTCAAGAGACCCAGTACTTC. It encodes CAWTGLTQETQYF. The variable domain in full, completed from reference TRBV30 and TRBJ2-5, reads SQTIHQWPATLVQPVGSPLSLECTVEGTSNPNLYWYRQAAGRGLQLLFYSVGIGQISSEVPQNLSASRPQDRQFILSSKKLLLSDSGFYLCAWTGLTQETQYFGPGTRLLVL.

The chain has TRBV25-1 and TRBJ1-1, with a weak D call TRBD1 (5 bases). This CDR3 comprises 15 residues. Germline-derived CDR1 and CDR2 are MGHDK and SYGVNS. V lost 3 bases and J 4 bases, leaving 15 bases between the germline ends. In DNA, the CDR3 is TGTGCCAGCAGTGACCGGGGGACCGTAAGCACTGAAGCTTTCTTT. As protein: CASSDRGTVSTEAFF.

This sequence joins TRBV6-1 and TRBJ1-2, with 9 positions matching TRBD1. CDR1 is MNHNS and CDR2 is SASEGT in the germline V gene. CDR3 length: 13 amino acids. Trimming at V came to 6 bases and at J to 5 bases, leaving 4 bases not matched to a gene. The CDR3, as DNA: TGTGCCAGCAGCAGGGACAGGGAATATGGCTACACCTTC. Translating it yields CASSRDREYGYTF.

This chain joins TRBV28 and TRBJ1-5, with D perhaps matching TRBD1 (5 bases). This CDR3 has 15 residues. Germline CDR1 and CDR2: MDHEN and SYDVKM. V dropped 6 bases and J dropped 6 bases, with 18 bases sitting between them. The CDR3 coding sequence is TGTGCCAGCAGAGGGGTCCGGCCTTCTTTTCAGCCCCAGCATTTT. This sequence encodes CASRGVRPSFQPQHF.

The CDR3 DNA sequence: TGTGCCAGCAGCCCATCGGGGGGACAAGAGACCCAGTACTTC. As protein: CASSPSGGQETQYF. The rearrangement joins TRBV7-9 to TRBJ2-5, with 7 bases that match TRBD2. The germline CDR1 and CDR2 sequences are SEHNR and FQNEAQ (reference sequence). Losses at the gene ends were 5 bases for V and 2 bases for J; bases not matched to a gene: 5. The CDR3 has 14 amino acids. Full variable domain (rest looked up from reference TRBV7-9 and TRBJ2-5): DTGVSQNPRHKITKRGQNVTFRCDPISEHNRLYWYRQTLGQGPEFLTYFQNEAQLEKSRLLSDRFSAERPKGSFSTLEIQRTEQGDSAMYLCASSPSGGQETQYFGPGTRLLVL.

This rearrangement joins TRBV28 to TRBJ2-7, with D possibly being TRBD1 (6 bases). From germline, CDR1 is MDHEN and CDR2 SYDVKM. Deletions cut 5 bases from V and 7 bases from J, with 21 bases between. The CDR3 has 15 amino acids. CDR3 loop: CASSPRTAHLWEQYF. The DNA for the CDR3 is TGTGCCAGCAGTCCGAGGACAGCGCATCTGTGGGAGCAGTACTTC.

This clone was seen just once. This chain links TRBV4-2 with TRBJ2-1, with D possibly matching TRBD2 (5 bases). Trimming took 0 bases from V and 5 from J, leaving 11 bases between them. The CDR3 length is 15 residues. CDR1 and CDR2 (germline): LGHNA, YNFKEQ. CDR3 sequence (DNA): TGTGCCAGCAGCCAAGATCTAGCTAGCAACAATGAGCAGTTCTTC. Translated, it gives CASSQDLASNNEQFF.

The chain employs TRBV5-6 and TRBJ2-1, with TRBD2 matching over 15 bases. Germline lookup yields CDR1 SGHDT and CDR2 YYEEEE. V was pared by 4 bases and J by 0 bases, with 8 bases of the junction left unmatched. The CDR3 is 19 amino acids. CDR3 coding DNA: TGTGCCAGCAGCAGGGGACTAGCGGGGGGATCTAGCTCCTACAATGAGCAGTTCTTC. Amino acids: CASSRGLAGGSSSYNEQFF.

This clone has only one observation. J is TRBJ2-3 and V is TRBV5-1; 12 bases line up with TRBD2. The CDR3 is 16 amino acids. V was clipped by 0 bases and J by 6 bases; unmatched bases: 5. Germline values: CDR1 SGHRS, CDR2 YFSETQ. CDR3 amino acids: CASSLGLAGAADTQYF. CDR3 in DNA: TGCGCCAGCAGCTTGGGACTAGCGGGAGCAGCGGATACGCAGTATTTT.

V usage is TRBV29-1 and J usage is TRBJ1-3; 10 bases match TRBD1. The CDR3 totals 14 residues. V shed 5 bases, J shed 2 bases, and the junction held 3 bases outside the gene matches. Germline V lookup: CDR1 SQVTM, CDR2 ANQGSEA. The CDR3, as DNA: TGCAGCGTTACCGGGACAGGGGCTGGAAACACCATATATTTT. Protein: CSVTGTGAGNTIYF.

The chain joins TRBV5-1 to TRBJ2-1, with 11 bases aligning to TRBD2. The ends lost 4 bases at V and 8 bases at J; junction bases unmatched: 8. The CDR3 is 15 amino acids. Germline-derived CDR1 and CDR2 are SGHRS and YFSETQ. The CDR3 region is CASSRLAGFLDEQFF. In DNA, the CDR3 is TGCGCCAGCAGCCGACTAGCGGGATTCTTGGATGAGCAGTTCTTC. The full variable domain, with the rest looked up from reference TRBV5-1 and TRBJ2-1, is KAGVTQTPRYLIKTRGQQVTLSCSPISGHRSVSWYQQTPGQGLQFLFEYFSETQRNKGNFPGRFSGRQFSNSRSEMNVSTLELGDSALYLCASSRLAGFLDEQFFGPGTRLTVL.

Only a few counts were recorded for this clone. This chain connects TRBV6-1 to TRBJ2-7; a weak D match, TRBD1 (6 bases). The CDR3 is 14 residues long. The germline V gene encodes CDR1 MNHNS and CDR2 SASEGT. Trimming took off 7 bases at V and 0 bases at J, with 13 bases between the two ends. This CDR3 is CASTFARGSYEQYF. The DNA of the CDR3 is TGTGCCAGCACCTTTGCCAGGGGCTCCTACGAGCAGTACTTC.

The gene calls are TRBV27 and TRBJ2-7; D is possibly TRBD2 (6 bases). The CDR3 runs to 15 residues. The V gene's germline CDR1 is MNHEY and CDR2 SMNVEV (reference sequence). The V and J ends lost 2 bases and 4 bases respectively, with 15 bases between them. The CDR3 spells CASSLGSYGGYEQYF. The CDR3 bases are TGTGCCAGCAGTTTAGGGTCATACGGGGGATACGAGCAGTACTTC.

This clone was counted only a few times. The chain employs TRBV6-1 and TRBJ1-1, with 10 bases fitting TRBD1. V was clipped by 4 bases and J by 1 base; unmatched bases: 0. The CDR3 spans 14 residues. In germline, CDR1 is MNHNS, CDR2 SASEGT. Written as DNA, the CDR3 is TGTGCCAGCAGTGGGGACAGGGGGAACACTGAAGCTTTCTTT. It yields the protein CASSGDRGNTEAFF.

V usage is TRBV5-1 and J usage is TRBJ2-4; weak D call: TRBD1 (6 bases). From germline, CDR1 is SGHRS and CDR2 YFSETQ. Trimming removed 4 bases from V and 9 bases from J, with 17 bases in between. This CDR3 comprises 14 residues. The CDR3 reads CASSPGVEGGIQYF. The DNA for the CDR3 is TGCGCCAGCAGCCCAGGGGTCGAGGGTGGCATTCAGTACTTC.

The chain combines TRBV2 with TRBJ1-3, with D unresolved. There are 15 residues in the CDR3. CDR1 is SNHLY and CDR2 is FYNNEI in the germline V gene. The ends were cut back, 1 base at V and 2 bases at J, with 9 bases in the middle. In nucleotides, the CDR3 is TGTGCCAGCAGTGAAGGAGGAATCGCTGGAAACACCATATATTTT. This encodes CASSEGGIAGNTIYF.

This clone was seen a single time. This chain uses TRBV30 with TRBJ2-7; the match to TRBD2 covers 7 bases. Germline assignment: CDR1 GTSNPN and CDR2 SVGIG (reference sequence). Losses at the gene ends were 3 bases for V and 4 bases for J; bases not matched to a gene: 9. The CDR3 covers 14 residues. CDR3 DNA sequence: TGTGCCTGGAGGGAAATCGGGACTACATACGAGCAGTACTTC. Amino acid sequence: CAWREIGTTYEQYF.

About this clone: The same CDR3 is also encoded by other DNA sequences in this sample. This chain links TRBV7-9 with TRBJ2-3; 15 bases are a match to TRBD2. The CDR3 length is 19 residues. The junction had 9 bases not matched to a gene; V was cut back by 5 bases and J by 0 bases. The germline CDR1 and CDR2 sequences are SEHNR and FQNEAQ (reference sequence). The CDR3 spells CASSLYGTSGRWSTDTQYF. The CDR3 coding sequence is TGTGCCAGCAGCCTATACGGGACTAGCGGGAGGTGGAGCACAGATACGCAGTATTTT.

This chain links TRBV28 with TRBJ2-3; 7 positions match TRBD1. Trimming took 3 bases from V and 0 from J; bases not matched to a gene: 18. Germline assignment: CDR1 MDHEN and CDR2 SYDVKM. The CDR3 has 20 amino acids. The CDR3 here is CASSFRLLRTGMSSTDTQYF. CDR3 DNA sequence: TGTGCCAGCAGTTTCCGCCTCCTTCGGACAGGCATGTCTAGCACAGATACGCAGTATTTT. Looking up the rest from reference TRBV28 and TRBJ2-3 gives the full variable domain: DVKVTQSSRYLVKRTGEKVFLECVQDMDHENMFWYRQDPGLGLRLIYFSYDVKMKEKGDIPEGYSVSREKKERFSLILESASTNQTSMYLCASSFRLLRTGMSSTDTQYFGPGTRLTVL.

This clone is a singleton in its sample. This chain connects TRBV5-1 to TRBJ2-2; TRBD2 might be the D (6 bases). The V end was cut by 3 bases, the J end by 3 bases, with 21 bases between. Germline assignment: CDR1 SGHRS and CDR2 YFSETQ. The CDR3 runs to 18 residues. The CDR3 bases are TGCGCCAGCAGCTCCGGTGCGCGGGGCGGTAGGGACACCGGGGAGCTGTTTTTT. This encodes CASSSGARGGRDTGELFF. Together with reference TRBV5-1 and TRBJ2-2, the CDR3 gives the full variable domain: KAGVTQTPRYLIKTRGQQVTLSCSPISGHRSVSWYQQTPGQGLQFLFEYFSETQRNKGNFPGRFSGRQFSNSRSEMNVSTLELGDSALYLCASSSGARGGRDTGELFFGEGSRLTVL.

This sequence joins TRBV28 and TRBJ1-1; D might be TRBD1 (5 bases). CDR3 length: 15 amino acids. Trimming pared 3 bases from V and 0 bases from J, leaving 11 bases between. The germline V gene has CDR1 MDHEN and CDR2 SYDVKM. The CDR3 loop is CASSLGGDMNTEAFF. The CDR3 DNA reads TGTGCCAGCAGTTTGGGGGGTGACATGAACACTGAAGCTTTCTTT.

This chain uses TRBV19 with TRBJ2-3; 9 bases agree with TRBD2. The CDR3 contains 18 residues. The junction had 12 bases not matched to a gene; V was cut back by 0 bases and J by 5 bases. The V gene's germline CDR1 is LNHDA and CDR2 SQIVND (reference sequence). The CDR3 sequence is CASSIDRGSGRRIDTQYF. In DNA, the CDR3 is TGTGCCAGTAGTATAGATCGGGGTAGCGGGAGACGTATAGATACGCAGTATTTT.

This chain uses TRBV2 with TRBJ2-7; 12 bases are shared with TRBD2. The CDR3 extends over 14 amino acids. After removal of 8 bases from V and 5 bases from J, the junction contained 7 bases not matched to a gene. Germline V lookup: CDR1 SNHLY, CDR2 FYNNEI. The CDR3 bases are TGTGCCAGCGGCGGACTAGCGGGAAGCAACGAGCAGTACTTC. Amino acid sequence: CASGGLAGSNEQYF.

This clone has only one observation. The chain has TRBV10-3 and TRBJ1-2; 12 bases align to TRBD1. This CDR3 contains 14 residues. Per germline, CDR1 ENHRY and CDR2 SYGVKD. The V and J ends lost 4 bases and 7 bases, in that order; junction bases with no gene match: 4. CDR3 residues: CAISVGQGAGGYTF. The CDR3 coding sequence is TGTGCCATCAGTGTGGGACAGGGGGCAGGTGGCTACACCTTC.